This T cell receptor beta chain was observed in a study of cytomegalovirus exposure and HLA in healthy donors (dated by TCRdb to 2017 to 2019). For the study in its entirety: An earlier analysis of roughly 500 of the donors reported approximately 260 Gb of sequence data and about 120 million unique TCR beta sequences obtained from about 179 million T cells. Approximately 330 gigabases of sequencing data and 91 million or so unique TCR sequences made up an early release that covered roughly 670 HLA-typed donors. Of the 350 to 450 genotyped donors, 65% to 90% were placed in the genetic ancestry cluster associated with self-reported Caucasian donors. The study aimed to test whether signatures of past pathogen exposure could be identified by cataloging public T cell receptors. Using immunosequencing, the study profiled T cell repertoires from 550 to 750 subjects and related those repertoires to cytomegalovirus serostatus. Along with the approximately 670-subject first cohort, a separate validation cohort of around 110 different subjects was used. To predict cytomegalovirus infection status, the study brought together high-throughput TCR immunosequencing, statistical association of individual TCRs with disease status, and machine learning. A later analysis re-examined previously published TCR beta repertoires from roughly 650 donors and added high-resolution HLA genotyping to investigate patterns of TCR occurrence. In the later analysis, no new phenotypic data were used to find candidate immune exposures; instead, reliance was placed on TCR beta sequences and their occurrence across donors. An earlier analysis of 500 to 750 of the donors applied high-throughput TCR beta sequencing to assess whether each TCR beta V gene segment acted as functional or pseudogenic. Donor age, sex, ethnicity and CMV serostatus were compiled alongside the repertoire data. A later genetic analysis took genome-wide SNP genotypes for about 60% of the roughly 670 donors and used that subset as a discovery cohort. All discovery cohort repertoires had been generated using a single sequencing platform. Both class I and class II loci were covered by HLA typing, at four-digit resolution. Typing coverage differed by locus: A, B, C, DRB1 and DQB1 were typed in roughly 620-630 donors, DQA1 in roughly 500, DPA1 in approximately 600, and DPB1 in approximately 450. Four or five DR-DQ haplotypes were handled as single units for association and clustering because linkage in the cohort was strong. Across some 400 genotyped donors of the cohort, an average of about 200,000 unique TCR beta nucleotide sequences per donor were sequenced, and 15% to 20% of those sequences were non-productive.

Library prep was done by the immunoSEQ multiplex PCR assay. The multiplex PCR relied on a mix of 60 forward primers for TCR Vbeta segments and 13 reverse primers for TCR Jbeta segments. The CDR3 region of rearranged TCR beta genes was amplified from genomic DNA by a multiplex PCR assay. The amplified TCR beta libraries were sequenced on the Illumina HiSeq System as 87-base-pair reads. In the original analysis: A later analysis tallied roughly 76 million unique TCR beta chains across the 700 or so repertoires, and some 10 million of those chains were shared by two or more donors. Raw reads were error-corrected and collapsed into unique sequences with a nearest-neighbor algorithm that merged closely related sequences to remove PCR and sequencing errors. Alignment of CDR3 sequences to IMGT reference sequences was used to assign V, D and J gene segments. Each retained sequence needed at least a six-nucleotide match to both a V gene segment and a J gene segment. A rearrangement was called productive if the CDR3 had no stop codons and remained in frame with V and J, and every other rearrangement was called non-productive. CDR3 was defined by IMGT convention, running from the second conserved V-encoded cysteine to the conserved J-encoded phenylalanine. The earlier analysis of about 610 of the donors excluded any sequence lacking an unambiguous match to a single V gene segment. In an earlier analysis of several hundred of the donors, V segments were called functional above 56.7% productive rearrangements and were called segregating when the between-donor standard deviation exceeded 5%. A statistical classification framework was built to diagnose cytomegalovirus status from the catalog of TCR beta chain sequences. V and J gene assignment, in a later analysis, came from comparing TCR nucleotide sequences with IMGT/GENE-DB human TR gene sequences. A later analysis assigned CDR3 sequences and most-parsimonious VDJ recombination scenarios with the TCRdist pipeline. In a later analysis, each TCR beta chain was defined by its CDR3 amino acid sequence together with its V-gene family, and reads without a unique V-gene family were excluded. To address suspected cross-contamination and a sequencing artifact, a later analysis removed around 590 highly shared, low-generation-probability nucleotide sequences. For each public chain, a later analysis derived a clonal expansion index from normalized ranks of inferred template counts within each repertoire. In a later analysis, generation probabilities were computed using a VDJ recombination model fitted to out-of-frame rearrangements, and the results were checked against IGoR. A later analysis scored TCR-TCR, TCR-HLA and TCR-CMV co-occurrence with hypergeometric tests, applying a repertoire-size bias correction to TCR pairs. In a later analysis, false discovery rates were estimated by permuting HLA or CMV assignments 20 times. In a later analysis, co-occurring TCRs were grouped using DBSCAN, with TCRdist sequence similarity added in when clustering inside HLA-allele-positive subsets. Repertoires with fewer than 30,000 or more than 120,000 public chains were left out of co-occurrence clustering, as were a few repertoires with anomalous nucleotide sharing. The clones in this table, taken by TCRdb from immuneACCESS, are in-frame only. Not every clone is retained; where verified, under half of the shortfall comes from an unresolved V gene, and the cause of the rest is unknown. Clonal size and the V and J genes are those of that table, whereas D and trimming came from the DNA. Here the sample has around 150,000 clones; around four fifths occur a single time. The leading ten clones occupy about 9.7% of the sample.

The cohort comprised around 690 healthy bone marrow donors. At the time of sampling, all cohort members were nominally healthy, though unrecorded immune exposures were likely present. The donor was CMV seropositive and belonged to the group of 250 to 350 seropositive cohort members. A peripheral blood sample was collected from each donor, and TCR beta sequencing was performed on peripheral blood mononuclear cells. Genomic DNA was extracted from the blood cell samples with the Qiagen DNeasy Blood Extraction Kit. Study-wide findings and limitations: In a later genetic analysis, a missense DCLRE1C variant was associated with V-gene and J-gene trimming of TCR beta chains, and the association was replicated in an independent cohort. For the cohort, immune exposure information was limited to CMV serostatus. According to a later analysis, parvovirus B19, influenza, CMV and Epstein-Barr virus appeared linked to several top co-occurrence clusters. Because counts were too low, seventeen rarely observed V segments, including chromosome 9 orphons, were excluded from the earlier analysis of several hundred of the donors. In this cohort, only TCR beta chains were sequenced, and detectable features were limited by the absence of alpha or paired-chain data. In a later analysis, TCR association rates were found to vary across HLA loci, with the most associated TCRs seen for DRB1 alleles and the fewest for HLA-C alleles. A further reported finding was that TCR beta sequences accurately predicted the HLA-A and HLA-B alleles for most subjects in the first cohort. The sequencing pipeline was judged likely to have produced a cluster of highly shared sequence variants as a technical artifact. Presence/absence analyses assumed roughly uniform sequencing depth across donors, an assumption that may not hold. Linkage disequilibrium might explain the correlated functional status among segregating V segments, but an unknown experimental factor could not be ruled out. A later analysis found that most CMV-associated TCR beta chains appeared HLA-restricted, with HLA associations seemingly driven largely by CMV exposure. Across donors, most TCR sequences were observed very rarely, whereas some public TCRs were present in many individuals. According to a later genetic analysis, donors in an Asian-associated ancestry cluster had fewer N-insertions in productive TCRs than the approximately 610-donor mean. Because some donors lacked HLA typing at each locus, the association tests relied only on the typed subset. The study listed approximately 160 TCR beta chains as associated with cytomegalovirus. In an earlier analysis of some 640 of the donors, most TCR beta V segments were observed in productive rearrangements about 87% or about 30% of the time, broadly matching IMGT annotations. It was suggested by the authors that the approach could potentially be generalized to other disease states and immunological phenotypes. Strong co-occurrence of HLA alleles, especially DR and DQ, made assigning TCR associations to individual alleles difficult. In vitro tests confirmed that a few of the cytomegalovirus-associated TCR beta chains recognize cytomegalovirus antigens. Cytomegalovirus status was reported to be diagnosed by the classifier with high specificity and sensitivity in both the original and validation cohorts. Compared with equally common non-associated chains, HLA-associated TCR beta chains in a later analysis were more clonally expanded and had lower generation probabilities. In a later analysis, 15,000 to 20,000 TCR beta sequences were associated with specific HLA alleles at a false discovery rate of 0.05.

Notes on this clone: What this receptor recognizes is not known. Base qualities are not provided; no much larger clone lies one nucleotide away.

This sequence was found in a man between 18 and 35 years old in good health and CMV-seropositive. The sample taken for sequencing was PBMCs.

The CDR3 has the sequence CASSQDLIRRDYEQYF. The DNA reads TGCGCCAGCAGCCAAGACTTGATTAGGAGAGATTACGAGCAGTACTTC. In this chain, TRBV4-1 is recombined with TRBJ2-7; no confident D gene assignment can be made. At the junction V is shortened by 0 bases and J by 4 bases, with 16 bases in between. CDR1 and CDR2 were assigned from the germline V gene as MGHRA and YSYEKL. Including cysteine and phenylalanine, the CDR3 has 16 amino acids. Only the CDR3 DNA stays, 48 bases, in frame from base 1.